This T cell receptor (beta chain) was captured by sequencing in a study of cytomegalovirus exposure and HLA in healthy donors. This PCR relied on a set of 60 Vbeta primers and 13 Jbeta primers. As processed by the authors: Later, an analysis found roughly 80 million unique TCR beta chains, and around 10 million of these were shared. Profiling relied on immunoSEQ multiplex PCR, and the TCRdb table lists in-frame clones only, not all of them. For V, J and clone size, that table is used; D and trimming come from the DNA. The sample yields 160,000 or so clones, approximately 80% seen once. From germline, CDR1 is SGHTA and CDR2 FQGNSA. V lost 5 bases and J lost 0; bases outside the gene matches: 9. The CDR3 runs to 16 residues.

The origin of this receptor is a man between 18 and 35 years old in good health and CMV-seronegative. The chain uses TRBV7-2 and TRBJ2-7; 8 bases line up with TRBD1. The sample was PBMCs. The CDR3 here is CASSQGAGTLSYEQYF. The CDR3 DNA is TGTGCCAGCAGCCAGGGGGCCGGGACACTCTCCTACGAGCAGTACTTC.